A single sample gave rise to the 16 T cell receptor beta chains below, sequenced in a study of long-term antiretroviral therapy in people with HIV. The libraries were made with immunoSEQ v3.0 at survey level. TCRdb keeps only in-frame clones here, not all; method: immunoSEQ multiplex PCR. Among around 18,000 clones listed, 79% were seen once. The input for sequencing was unsorted PBMCs, taken at the start of antiretroviral therapy, before treatment. The receptors were sampled from a young man with HIV.

V is TRBV11-2 and J is TRBJ2-6; no reliable D call. Trimming removed 5 bases from V and 0 bases from J, with 2 bases in between. The CDR3 is 13 amino acids. Per the germline V gene, CDR1 is SGHAT and CDR2 is FQNNGV. CDR3 in amino acids: CASSLSGANVLTF. The CDR3 coding sequence is TGTGCCAGCAGCCTCTCTGGGGCCAACGTCCTGACTTTC.

The table lists this clone with a count of one. The V and J genes are TRBV9 and TRBJ2-1, with TRBD2 matching 13 bases. Trimming removed 1 base from V and 9 bases from J; junction bases left unmatched: 10. CDR1 is SGDLS and CDR2 is YYNGEE in the germline V gene. The CDR3 covers 17 residues. CDR3 sequence reads: CASSVSTGTSGAVEQFF. In DNA, the CDR3 is TGTGCCAGCAGCGTATCCACCGGGACTAGCGGGGCGGTTGAGCAGTTCTTC.

The chain employs TRBV5-8 and TRBJ2-7; no reliable D call. The CDR3 runs 9 residues. V lost 3 bases to trimming and J lost 5 bases, with 0 bases between them. The germline CDR1 and CDR2 sequences are SGHTS and YDEGEE. The CDR3 sequence is CASSYEQYF. As DNA, the CDR3 is TGTGCCAGCAGCTACGAGCAGTACTTC.

V usage is TRBV28 and J usage is TRBJ2-2; D unclear. This CDR3 is 14 amino acids long. V lost 1 base and J lost 1, with 4 bases in between. Germline V gene sequence: CDR1 MDHEN, CDR2 SYDVKM. CDR3 coding DNA: TGTGCCAGCAGTTTATTGGGGAACACCGGGGAGCTGTTTTTT. Its translation: CASSLLGNTGELFF.

J is TRBJ2-7 and V is TRBV5-1, with no clear D. CDR1 and CDR2 from the germline V gene are SGHRS and YFSETQ. This CDR3 has 11 residues. Trimming took 0 bases from V and 3 from J, leaving 1 base between them. CDR3 residues: CASSLDYEQYF. The CDR3 nucleotides read TGCGCCAGCAGCTTGGACTACGAGCAGTACTTC. Full variable domain (rest looked up from reference TRBV5-1 and TRBJ2-7): KAGVTQTPRYLIKTRGQQVTLSCSPISGHRSVSWYQQTPGQGLQFLFEYFSETQRNKGNFPGRFSGRQFSNSRSEMNVSTLELGDSALYLCASSLDYEQYFGPGTRLTVT.

The chain uses TRBV28 and TRBJ2-6; a weak D match, TRBD2 (5 bases). The length of the CDR3 is 16 residues. Germline values: CDR1 MDHEN, CDR2 SYDVKM. The germline V and J ends were trimmed by 4 bases and 0 bases, with 10 bases remaining between them. CDR3 region: CASSSWTDSGANVLTF. CDR3 in DNA: TGTGCCAGCAGTTCATGGACTGACTCTGGGGCCAACGTCCTGACTTTC.

V is TRBV2 and J is TRBJ1-1, with D perhaps TRBD1 (6 bases). V was pared by 6 bases and J by 4 bases, with 12 bases between. The V gene's germline CDR1 is SNHLY and CDR2 FYNNEI. CDR3 size: 13 residues. This CDR3 reads CASRTGIGTEAFF. The CDR3 nucleotides read TGTGCCAGCAGAACAGGGATAGGCACTGAAGCTTTCTTT.

In DNA, the CDR3 is TGTGCCAGCAGCTTGGTTCGAACGACGGGATTCCAAGAGACCCAGTACTTC. It codes for CASSLVRTTGFQETQYF. V is TRBV7-9 and J is TRBJ2-5; possibly TRBD2 for D (5 bases). This CDR3 spans 17 amino acids. V was trimmed by 3 bases and J by 1 base, leaving 18 bases between them. CDR1 is SEHNR, CDR2 FQNEAQ, per germline (reference sequence).

This clone appeared a few times. The chain recombines TRBV5-1 with TRBJ1-2, with 10 bases fitting TRBD1. The V segment lost 0 bases and the J segment 7 bases; nucleotides outside the gene matches: 6. The V gene's germline CDR1 is SGHRS and CDR2 YFSETQ. This CDR3 is 15 amino acids long. The CDR3 is CASSLETGGKFGYTF. CDR3 nucleotides: TGCGCCAGCAGCTTGGAGACAGGGGGCAAGTTTGGCTACACCTTC.

The V gene is TRBV18, the J gene TRBJ2-7, with D possibly TRBD2 on 5 matching bases. Germline assignment: CDR1 KGHSH and CDR2 LQKENI. This CDR3 contains 17 residues. V lost 3 bases to trimming and J lost 0 bases, with 18 bases between them. CDR3 in amino acids: CASSPSKSDGSSYEQYF. The CDR3 DNA reads TGTGCCAGCTCACCCTCCAAGAGCGATGGGAGCTCCTACGAGCAGTACTTC.

The J gene is TRBJ2-7, the V gene TRBV10-1; TRBD2 is a possible D gene (6 bases). The germline gives CDR1 WNHNN, CDR2 SYGVQD (reference sequence). Between the trimmed V and J ends, which lost 2 bases and 5 bases, there was a span of 13 bases. This CDR3 region has 14 residues. The chain's CDR3 is CASSEGREFDEQYF. CDR3 DNA: TGCGCCAGCAGTGAGGGTCGGGAGTTCGACGAGCAGTACTTC.

The rearrangement joins TRBV13 to TRBJ2-2; D possibly corresponds to TRBD2 (6 bases). This CDR3 region has 16 residues. Germline V gene data show CDR1 as PRHDT and CDR2 as FYEKMQ (reference sequence). The germline V and J ends were trimmed by 1 base and 3 bases, with 12 bases remaining between them. The CDR3 region has the DNA TGTGCCAGCAGCTTAGTTCGGGGGATGGACACCGGGGAGCTGTTTTTT. Its protein product is CASSLVRGMDTGELFF.

In this sample, this clone turned up a few times. V is TRBV6-6 and J is TRBJ2-5; maybe TRBD1 (6 bases). V was pared by 3 bases and J by 4 bases, with 12 bases between. CDR3 length: 14 amino acids. CDR1 is MNHNY, CDR2 SVGAGI, per germline (reference sequence). Here the CDR3 reads CASSYQDRPETQYF. CDR3 bases: TGTGCCAGCAGTTATCAGGACAGACCAGAGACCCAGTACTTC.

This sequence joins TRBV18 and TRBJ2-3; TRBD1 matches 9 bases. This CDR3 spans 15 amino acids. V dropped 0 bases and J dropped 8; count of bases not matched to a gene: 6. The germline CDR1 and CDR2 sequences are KGHSH and LQKENI. As DNA, the CDR3 is TGTGCCAGCTCACCACCTCACCAGGGACAGGGTACGCAGTATTTT. Translating gives CASSPPHQGQGTQYF. Complete variable domain (other parts from reference TRBV18 and TRBJ2-3): NAGVMQNPRHLVRRRGQEARLRCSPMKGHSHVYWYRQLPEEGLKFMVYLQKENIIDESGMPKERFSAEFPKEGPSILRIQQVVRGDSAAYFCASSPPHQGQGTQYFGPGTRLTVL.

The chain combines TRBV7-9 with TRBJ2-7; D remains unclear. Germline CDR1 reads SEHNR; CDR2 reads FQNEAQ (reference sequence). CDR3 length: 12 residues. Trimming took off 4 bases at V and 6 bases at J, with 10 bases between the two ends. The CDR3 nucleotides are TGTGCCAGCAGCTCCAAACGGCTCGAGCAGTACTTC. This codes for CASSSKRLEQYF.

This chain links TRBV19 with TRBJ2-5, with a possible D match to TRBD2 (5 bases). Trimming removed 0 bases from V and 7 bases from J, with 12 bases in between. The CDR3 has 14 amino acids. Germline CDR1 reads LNHDA; CDR2 reads SQIVND (reference sequence). CDR3 bases: TGTGCCAGTAGTATAGATCCAAGCGGCGGGACCCAGTACTTC. Residues: CASSIDPSGGTQYF.